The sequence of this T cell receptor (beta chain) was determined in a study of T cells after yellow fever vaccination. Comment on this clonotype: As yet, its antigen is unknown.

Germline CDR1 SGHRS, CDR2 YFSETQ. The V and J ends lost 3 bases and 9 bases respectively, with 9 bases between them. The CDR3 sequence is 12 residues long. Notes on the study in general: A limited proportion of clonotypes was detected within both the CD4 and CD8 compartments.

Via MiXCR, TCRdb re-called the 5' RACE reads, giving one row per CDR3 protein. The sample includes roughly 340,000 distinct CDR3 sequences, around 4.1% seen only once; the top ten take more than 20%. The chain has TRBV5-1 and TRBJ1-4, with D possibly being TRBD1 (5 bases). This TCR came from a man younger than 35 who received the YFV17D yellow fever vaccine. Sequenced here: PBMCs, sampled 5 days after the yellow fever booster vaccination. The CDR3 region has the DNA TGCGCCAGCAGCTGGAGGGGTAAAAAACTGTTTTTT. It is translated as CASSWRGKKLFF.